The T cell receptor (beta chain) described here comes from a study of T-cell reconstitution after alpha-beta-depleted transplantation in children. The CDR3 length is 16 residues. The trim removed 4 bases at V and 3 bases at J, leaving 12 bases unmatched. The germline V gene has CDR1 SGHRS and CDR2 YFSETQ. Points from the study as a whole: Most T-cell counts and diversity one year after the transplant came from T cells that were newly produced. Where some patients showed high TCRbeta diversity at day 60, it came from recipient T cells and thymic progenitors that had survived. Where alpha-beta T cells came from about two months after transplant was reportedly several hundred expanded graft clones.

With regard to this clonotype: Antigen specificity is unknown.

Preparation of the TCRbeta library used unique molecular identifiers. TCRdb redid the calling of the PCR reads with MiXCR, one entry per CDR3 protein. Of some 100,000 distinct CDR3 sequences listed, roughly 16% were seen once; the top ten hold about 20%. Material: PBMCs, mostly from graft donor cells, obtained 180 days after TCRalphabeta/CD19-depleted stem cell transplant. The receptor was derived from a male patient between 2 and 15 years old who had a stem cell transplant for acute lymphoblastic leukemia, so the T cells may come from the graft donor. The chain joins TRBV5-1 to TRBJ1-2, with TRBD1 identical over 7 bases. Here the CDR3 reads CASSLPWAGGDYGYTF. Here the CDR3 DNA reads TGCGCCAGCAGCCTACCGTGGGCAGGGGGAGACTATGGCTACACCTTC.